These 5 T cell receptor beta chains were all obtained from the same sample, sequenced in a study of blood T cell repertoires in COVID-19. TCRdb's copy holds only in-frame clones and misses some; the assay was immunoSEQ multiplex PCR. The profile covers 99,000 or so clones, with 82% appearing a single time and about 16% taken by the ten largest. The specimen was peripheral blood. These TCRs come from a woman aged 80 or older with acute or convalescent COVID-19.

V and J are TRBV3-1 (or the pseudogene TRBV3-2) and TRBJ2-1; D is possibly TRBD2 (5 bases). Germline lookup yields CDR1 LGHDT and CDR2 YNNKEL (reference sequence). The CDR3 has 15 residues. Deletions cut 5 bases from V and 0 bases from J, with 11 bases between. CDR3 bases: TGTGCCAGCAGCTCCGGGGAGCGCTCCTACAATGAGCAGTTCTTC. It is translated as CASSSGERSYNEQFF.

This chain connects TRBV23-1 to TRBJ2-7; TRBD2 is a possible D gene (6 bases). TRBV23-1 is an ORF; its function is uncertain. Trimming removed 2 bases from V and 4 bases from J, with 15 bases in between. The CDR3 length is 15 residues. The CDR3 region has the DNA TGCGCCAGCAGTCAACGGGGGTCAGGGATGTACGAGCAGTACTTC. It encodes CASSQRGSGMYEQYF.

The chain uses TRBV6-6 and TRBJ2-7; 11 bases are shared with TRBD1. Germline trimming cut 5 bases from V and 7 bases from J; bases unmatched to any gene: 7. Germline CDR1 reads MNHNY; CDR2 reads SVGAGI (reference sequence). CDR3 size: 14 residues. CDR3 bases: TGTGCCAGCAGTAATGGACAGGGGGCATTGGAGCAGTACGTC. It codes for CASSNGQGALEQYV.

The DNA of the CDR3 is TGTGCCAGCAGTCTTGACATCTACGAGCAGTACGTC. Translating it yields CASSLDIYEQYV. The rearrangement uses TRBV2 and TRBJ2-7; D not resolved. V was pared by 5 bases and J by 3 bases, with 8 bases between. This CDR3 spans 12 amino acids. Germline assignment: CDR1 SNHLY and CDR2 FYNNEI.

The V gene is TRBV5-4, the J gene TRBJ2-1, with TRBD2 as a possible D gene (6 bases). The length of the CDR3 is 15 residues. V lost 9 bases to trimming and J lost 3 bases, with 19 bases between them. Germline V CDR1 and CDR2: SGHNT, YYREEE (reference sequence). CDR3 in DNA: TGTGCCATGGGGTGGAGGGAAGGGGTCTACAATGAGCAGTTCTTC. Translated: CAMGWREGVYNEQFF. The variable domain in full, completed from reference TRBV5-4 and TRBJ2-1, reads ETGVTQSPTHLIKTRGQQVTLRCSSQSGHNTVSWYQQALGQGPQFIFQYYREEENGRGNFPPRFSGLQFPNYSSELNVNALELDDSALYLCAMGWREGVYNEQFFGPGTRLTVL.